The rows below give T cell receptor beta chains drawn from one sample of a study of T-cell reconstitution after alpha-beta-depleted transplantation in children. TCRdb re-called the PCR reads with MiXCR, one entry per CDR3 protein. In the table there are about 200,000 distinct CDR3 sequences, just over 14% of which are singletons. Material: PBMCs from the stem cell graft donor, obtained from the stem cell graft. These receptor sequences come from a human donor who donated a stem cell graft to a child with acute lymphoblastic leukemia. Both conserved end residues are part of each CDR3. A D gene is named only where the DNA matches it firmly. Not all rows give a size; the values are once, few, many and, for expanded clones, a class.

V gene,clone size,J gene,D gene,CDR3 length,CDR3 protein,CDR3 DNA
TRBV20-1,many,TRBJ1-2,-,14,CSARAGTLNYGYTF,TGCAGTGCTAGAGCCGGAACCCTTAACTATGGCTACACCTTC
TRBV5-1,few,TRBJ2-1,-,19,CASSPWGAPGTQPYNEQFF,TGCGCCAGCAGCCCATGGGGGGCCCCCGGGACTCAACCCTACAATGAGCAGTTCTTC
TRBV5-1,many,TRBJ2-3,-,15,CASSLSGRFTDTQYF,TGCGCCAGCAGCTTGTCAGGGAGGTTCACAGATACGCAGTATTTT
TRBV5-1,many,TRBJ1-2,-,13,CASSLADRYGYTF,TGCGCCAGCAGCTTGGCCGACCGCTATGGCTACACCTTC
TRBV4-2,many,TRBJ2-7,-,14,CASSQGGTSYEQYF,TGTGCCAGCAGCCAAGGCGGGACCTCCTACGAGCAGTACTTC
TRBV7-9,many,TRBJ1-4,-,16,CASSGGTVNPHEKLFF,TGTGCCAGCAGCGGCGGGACGGTAAACCCGCATGAAAAACTGTTTTTT
TRBV11-1,-,TRBJ2-7,-,13,CASSLTGVGEQYF,TGTGCCAGCAGCTTGACTGGGGTCGGCGAGCAGTACTTC
TRBV5-1,-,TRBJ1-3,TRBD1,16,CASSAIQGASGNTIYF,TGCGCCAGCAGCGCCATACAGGGGGCTTCTGGAAACACCATATATTTT
TRBV12-3/TRBV12-4,-,TRBJ2-5,-,12,CASSLVRETQYF,TGTGCCAGCAGTTTGGTCCGGGAGACCCAGTACTTC
TRBV7-9,few,TRBJ2-5,TRBD2,15,CASSRGLAWQETQYF,TGTGCCAGCAGTCGTGGACTAGCTTGGCAAGAGACCCAGTACTTC